This T cell receptor (beta chain) was sequenced in a study of blood T cell repertoires in COVID-19. J was trimmed by 7 bases and V by 4 bases; bases with no gene match: 5. The CDR3 is 13 residues long. From germline, CDR1 is MDHEN and CDR2 SYDVKM. The sample holds a few counts of this clone. Here immunoSEQ multiplex PCR was the method, and the copy in TCRdb shows in-frame clones only, minus some. The sample has more than 95,000 clones, about 80% seen once. The genes are TRBV28 and TRBJ1-2, with 8 nucleotides matching TRBD1. This receptor was identified in a man aged 80 or over with acute or convalescent COVID-19. Sequenced sample: peripheral blood. The CDR3, as DNA: TGTGCCAGCAGTTCCTTGACAGGGGCTGGCTACACCTTC. This codes for CASSSLTGAGYTF.